This T cell receptor (beta chain) was recovered during a study of CD8+CD57+ T cells in acquired aplastic anemia (dated by TCRdb to between 2018 and 2020). Broadly, across the study: Extracted DNA from sorted CD4+ and CD8+ cells averaged around 3.4 ug, ranging from about 0.18 to 27.4 ug. A CD8+CD57+ expansion meant a frequency higher than the mean frequency seen in healthy subjects. Paper-wide results and their limitations: CD8+ Simpson's diversity did not differ significantly between patients and healthy controls (P=0.060). Around 30 CD8+ CDR3 sequences were shared between patients and controls but appeared highly expressed in patients and within their immunodominant clones.

Genomic DNA served as template for TCR beta VDJ combination and CDR3 sequence profiling. TCR repertoire sequencing was run on an Illumina HiSeq 2000. In the original analysis: TRBV/TRBJ rearrangement plots, CDR3 size and DJ length profiles, and Simpson's diversity index were used to assess repertoires. Whichever DNA sequence was most abundant in the deep sequencing data was defined as the immunodominant clone. CDR3 amino acid sequences were screened for sharing across subjects and compared with published repertoires and the VDJdb database. The raw public data were reprocessed by TCRdb itself: fastp quality trimming at Q25, MiXCR clonotype calling, in-frame beta chains only. One record per CDR3 amino acid sequence lists the most common genes and DNA. TCRdb, not the original authors, processed these V and J calls. The sample yields approximately 470,000 distinct CDR3 sequences; roughly 34% were counted once. The ten largest clones add up to around 0.82% of the sample.

The CDR3 goes from the cysteine to the phenylalanine over 16 residues. Just CDR3 DNA is preserved here, 48 bases in frame from base 1. A distance of 19 bases separates the germline ends of V and J, which lose 7 bases and 6 bases respectively. The patients picked for sequencing were ones in whom flow cytometry had shown an expansion of CD8+CD57+ cells. Every patient had severe acquired aplastic anemia, diagnosed using the International Study of Aplastic Anemia and Agranulocytosis and Camitta criteria. No patient had received any therapy when blood was sampled. In this study, sorted CD4+ and CD8+ T cells from the blood of healthy subjects and of severe aplastic anemia patients had their TCR repertoires deep-sequenced. In the USA, patient enrollment took place under clinicaltrials.gov protocols 00001620, 01623167, 00001397, 00071045, 00081523 and 00961064. Ficoll-Paque density gradient centrifugation was used to isolate peripheral blood mononuclear cells. CD4+ and CD8+ T cells were sorted by FACS or magnetic beads before DNA extraction.

About this clonotype: Its target antigen remains unknown. One base away there is no much larger clone; base qualities are not given.

This receptor was identified in a human donor with aplastic anemia. Recombination joined TRBV6-7 with TRBJ1-6; tentative D gene TRBD1, with 6 bases matching. TRBV6-7 is reported as an ORF; its role is uncertain. The sample consisted of sorted CD4+, CD8+, or CD8+CD57+ T cells (not recorded which) from PBMCs. The nucleotide sequence is given as TGTGCCAGCACCCGCCGGTCCCCCAGGGGTAATTCACCCCTCCACTTT. The resulting protein is CASTRRSPRGNSPLHF.